Below are 10 T cell receptor beta chains sequenced from a single sample in a study of tumor and adjacent non-tumor tissue in lung cancer. The library came from three nested PCR rounds adapted from ARM-PCR protocols. TCRdb processed the multiplex PCR reads anew with MiXCR; each CDR3 protein has one entry. The sample holds about 75,000 distinct CDR3 sequences; roughly 80% are singletons and the top ten take about 12%. This sample's RNA came from whole unsorted tissue. Material: lung tumor tissue. The source is a woman aged 50 to 60 with non-small cell lung cancer.

With regard to this clonotype: Mismatch with germline at one junction end may stem from a read error. The CDR3 region has the DNA TGTGCCAGCAGTCCACTCACTAGCGGGAGTCTCAATGAGCAGCTCTTC. Protein: CASSPLTSGSLNEQLF. J is TRBJ2-1 and V is TRBV12-3 or TRBV12-4; 11 positions match TRBD2. The CDR3 length is 16 residues.

This CDR3 is CSVEAGANNERFF. The DNA for the CDR3 is TGCAGCGTTGAGGCGGGAGCGAACAATGAGCGATTCTTC. The chain couples TRBV29-1 to TRBJ2-1; 7 positions match TRBD2. The CDR3 is 13 residues long. Germline loops: CDR1 SQVTM, CDR2 ANQGSEA. The V gene end was trimmed by 3 bases and the J gene end by 16 bases; junction bases not matched to a gene: 15.

Comments on this clonotype: A much more abundant neighbour one base away suggests this may be a read error. CDR3 bases: TGTGCCAGCAATTTGGGAGGGGGTTACAATGAGCAGTTCTTC. Translation gives CASNLGGGYNEQFF. The J gene is TRBJ2-1, the V gene TRBV28, with D possibly matching TRBD2 (7 bases). CDR3 size: 14 residues. Germline V lookup: CDR1 MDHEN, CDR2 SYDVKM. Trimming removed 7 bases from V and 4 bases from J, with 14 bases in between.

As for this clonotype: The junction does not match germline at one end; this may be a read error. V usage is TRBV6-1 and J usage is TRBJ2-7; D gene unclear. Germline CDR1 and CDR2: MNHNS and SASEGT. This CDR3 has 12 residues. CDR3: CASSLSYYEQYF. In DNA, the CDR3 is TGTGCTAGCAGTCTGAGCTACTACGAGCAGTACTTC.

Many counts were recorded for this clonotype. The rearrangement uses TRBV11-2 and TRBJ1-5, with D possibly being TRBD1 (5 bases). V shed 5 bases and J shed 5 bases, with 13 bases lying between them. The CDR3 sequence is 14 residues long. The germline V gene encodes CDR1 SGHAT and CDR2 FQNNGV. The DNA for the CDR3 is TGTGCCAGCAGCCAAGGACAATCGGATCAGCCCCAGCATTTT. Translating it yields CASSQGQSDQPQHF. The entire variable domain, with the rest obtained from reference TRBV11-2 and TRBJ1-5, is as follows: EAGVAQSPRYKIIEKRQSVAFWCNPISGHATLYWYQQILGQGPKLLIQFQNNGVVDDSQLPKDRFSAERLKGVDSTLKIQPAKLEDSAVYLCASSQGQSDQPQHFGDGTRLSIL.

Comment on this clonotype: A read error may be the cause here, since a much bigger clone is one base away. This sequence joins TRBV6-4 and TRBJ2-1, with no clear D. From germline, CDR1 is MRHNA and CDR2 SNTAGT. This CDR3 is built from 14 residues. CDR3 residues: CASSDSGDYNEQLF. The CDR3 DNA sequence: TGTGCCAGCAGTGACTCTGGCGATTACAATGAGCAGCTCTTC.

A remark on this clonotype: One junction end disagrees with the germline gene, perhaps due to a read error. The rearrangement uses TRBV29-1 and TRBJ2-5; 8 nucleotides match TRBD2. The length of the CDR3 is 15 residues. Germline CDR1 SQVTM, CDR2 ANQGSEA. CDR3 nucleotides: TGCAGTGTTGAAGATCCCCGGGAGGGCCAAGAGATCCAGTACTTC. This sequence encodes CSVEDPREGQEIQYF.

This clonotype was observed at least ten times. The V gene is TRBV5-4, the J gene TRBJ2-7, with a tentative D call TRBD2 (5 bases). V lost 1 base to trimming and J lost 5 bases, with 10 bases between them. Germline CDR1 is SGHNT and CDR2 is YYREEE (reference sequence). The CDR3 is 13 amino acids. Written as DNA, the CDR3 is TGTGCCAGCAGCTTGACTAGTAACAACGAGCAGTACTTC. Its translation: CASSLTSNNEQYF. Looking up the rest from reference TRBV5-4 and TRBJ2-7 gives the full variable domain: ETGVTQSPTHLIKTRGQQVTLRCSSQSGHNTVSWYQQALGQGPQFIFQYYREEENGRGNFPPRFSGLQFPNYSSELNVNALELDDSALYLCASSLTSNNEQYFGPGTRLTVT.

Of note for this clonotype: This may arise from a read error, as a much more abundant clone is one base away. The chain carries TRBV7-8 and TRBJ2-7; no clear D gene. CDR1 and CDR2 (germline): SGHVS, FQNEAQ. The CDR3 sequence is 11 residues long. The CDR3: CDSSLSLEQYF. CDR3 nucleotides: TGTGACAGCAGCTTATCGCTCGAGCAGTACTTC.

The genes are TRBV14 and TRBJ2-1; D is possibly TRBD2 (7 bases). Trimming stripped 0 bases from V and 16 bases from J, with 19 bases between. CDR1 and CDR2 (germline): SGHDN, FVKESK. CDR3 length: 14 residues. CDR3 bases: TGTGCCAGCAGCCAAGAACGACTAGGGGGGGGGCAATTCTTC. Translated: CASSQERLGGGQFF.